The following is a T cell receptor beta chain sequence with its context. The antigen is undetermined. This sample is drawn from a study of T cell repertoires in cytomegalovirus infection. Findings and caveats of the study: HLA-C-restricted CMV-specific TCR beta clonotypes prevailed in the ex vivo response. People with CMV and the relevant HLA were identified by cumulative public TCR beta family frequency.

Trimming pared 5 bases from V and 0 bases from J, leaving 10 bases between. Germline lookup yields CDR1 MNHEY and CDR2 SVGEGT. This CDR3 region has 14 residues. TCRdb re-derived calls from the reads in MiXCR, one entry per CDR3 protein. In the table there are roughly 180,000 distinct CDR3 sequences, approximately 28% of which are singletons. The clonotype comes from a human donor in good health (CMV status not recorded). Some clones in this sample may be carry-over from other donors' samples. Specimen: PBMCs. The rearrangement joins TRBV6-2 or TRBV6-3 to TRBJ1-1; tentative D call: TRBD1 (5 bases). CDR3: CASSRDGLNTEAFF. CDR3 sequence (DNA): TGTGCCAGCAGTCGGGACGGCTTGAACACTGAAGCTTTCTTT.